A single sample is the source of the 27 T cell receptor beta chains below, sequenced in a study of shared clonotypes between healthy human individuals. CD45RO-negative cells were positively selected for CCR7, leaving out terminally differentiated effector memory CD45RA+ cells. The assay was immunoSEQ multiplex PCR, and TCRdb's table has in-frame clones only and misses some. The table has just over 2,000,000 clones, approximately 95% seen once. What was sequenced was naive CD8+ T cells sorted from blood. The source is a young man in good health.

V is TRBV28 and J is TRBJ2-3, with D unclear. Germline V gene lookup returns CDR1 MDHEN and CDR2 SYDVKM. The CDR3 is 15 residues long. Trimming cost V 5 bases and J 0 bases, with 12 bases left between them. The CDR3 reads CASSLRSPSTDTQYF. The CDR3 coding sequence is TGTGCCAGCAGTCTTCGGTCACCTAGCACAGATACGCAGTATTTT.

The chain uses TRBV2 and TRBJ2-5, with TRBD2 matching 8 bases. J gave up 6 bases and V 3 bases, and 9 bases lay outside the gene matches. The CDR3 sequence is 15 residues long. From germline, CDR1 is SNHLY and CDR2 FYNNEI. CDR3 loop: CASSDPAGEVKTQYF. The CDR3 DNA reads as TGTGCCAGCAGTGACCCAGCGGGAGAGGTAAAGACCCAGTACTTC.

The CDR3 nucleotides are TGTGCCAGCAGCGTAGGGGCGGCCGTCGACGAGCAGTACTTC. This gives the protein CASSVGAAVDEQYF. The gene calls are TRBV9 and TRBJ2-7; no definite D call. Germline V gene data show CDR1 as SGDLS and CDR2 as YYNGEE. The CDR3 extends over 14 amino acids. Trimming cost V 0 bases and J 5 bases, with 12 bases left between them.

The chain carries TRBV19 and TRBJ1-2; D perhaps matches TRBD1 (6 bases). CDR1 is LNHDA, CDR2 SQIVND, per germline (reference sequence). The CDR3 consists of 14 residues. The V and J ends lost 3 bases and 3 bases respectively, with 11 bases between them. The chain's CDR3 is CASSMGGPDYGYTF. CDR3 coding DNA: TGTGCCAGTAGTATGGGGGGGCCCGACTATGGCTACACCTTC.

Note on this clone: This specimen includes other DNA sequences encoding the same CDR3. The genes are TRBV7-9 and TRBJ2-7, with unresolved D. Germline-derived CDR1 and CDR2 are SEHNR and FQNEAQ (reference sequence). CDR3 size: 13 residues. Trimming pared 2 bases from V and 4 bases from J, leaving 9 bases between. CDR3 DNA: TGTGCCAGCAGCTTAAGTGCGAGTTACGAGCAGTACTTC. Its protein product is CASSLSASYEQYF.

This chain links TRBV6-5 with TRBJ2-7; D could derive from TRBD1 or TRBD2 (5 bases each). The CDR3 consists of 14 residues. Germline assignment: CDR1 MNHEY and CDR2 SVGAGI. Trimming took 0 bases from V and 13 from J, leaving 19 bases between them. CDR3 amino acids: CASSYSTEGDEEYF. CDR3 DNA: TGTGCCAGCAGTTACTCGACAGAAGGGGACGAGGAATACTTC.

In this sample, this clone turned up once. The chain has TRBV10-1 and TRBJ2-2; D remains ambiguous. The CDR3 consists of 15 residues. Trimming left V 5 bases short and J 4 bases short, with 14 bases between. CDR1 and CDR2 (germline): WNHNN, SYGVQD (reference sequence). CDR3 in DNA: TGCGCCAGCAGTCCCCTTAGCCTGGGCACCGGGGAGCTGTTTTTT. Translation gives CASSPLSLGTGELFF.

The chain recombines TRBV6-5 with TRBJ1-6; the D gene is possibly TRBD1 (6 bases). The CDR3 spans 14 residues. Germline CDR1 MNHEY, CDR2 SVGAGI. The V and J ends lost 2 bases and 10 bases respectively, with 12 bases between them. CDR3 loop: CASSYETGGSPLHF. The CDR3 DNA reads TGTGCCAGCAGTTACGAGACAGGAGGGTCACCCCTCCACTTT.

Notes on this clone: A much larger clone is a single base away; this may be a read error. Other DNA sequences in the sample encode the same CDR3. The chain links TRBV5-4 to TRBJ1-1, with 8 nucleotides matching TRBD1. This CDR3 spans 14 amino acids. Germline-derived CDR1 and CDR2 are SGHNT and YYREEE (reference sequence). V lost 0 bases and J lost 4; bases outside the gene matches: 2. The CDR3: CASSLGTGITEAFF. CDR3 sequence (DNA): TGTGCCAGCAGCTTGGGGACAGGGATCACTGAAGCTTTCTTT.

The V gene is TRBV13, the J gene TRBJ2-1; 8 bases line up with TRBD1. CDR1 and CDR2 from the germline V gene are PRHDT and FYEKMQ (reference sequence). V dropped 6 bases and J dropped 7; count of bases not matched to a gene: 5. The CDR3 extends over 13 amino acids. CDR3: CASSPGGGNEQFF. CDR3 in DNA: TGTGCCAGCAGTCCAGGGGGCGGGAATGAGCAGTTCTTC.

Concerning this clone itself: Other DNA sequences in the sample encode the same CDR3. The CDR3 DNA reads TGTGCCAGCAGCGTCGGGCTGGACACTGAAGCTTTCTTT. As protein: CASSVGLDTEAFF. The chain couples TRBV9 to TRBJ1-1; D not resolved. Trimming left V 2 bases short and J 3 bases short, with 8 bases between. This CDR3 is built from 13 residues. Looked up from germline, CDR1 is SGDLS and CDR2 is YYNGEE.

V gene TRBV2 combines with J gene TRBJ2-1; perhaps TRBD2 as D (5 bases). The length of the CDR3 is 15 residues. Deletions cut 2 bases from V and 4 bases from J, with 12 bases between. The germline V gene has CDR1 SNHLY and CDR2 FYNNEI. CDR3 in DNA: TGTGCCAGCAGTGAATTAGGACTTGCGTACAATGAGCAGTTCTTC. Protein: CASSELGLAYNEQFF.

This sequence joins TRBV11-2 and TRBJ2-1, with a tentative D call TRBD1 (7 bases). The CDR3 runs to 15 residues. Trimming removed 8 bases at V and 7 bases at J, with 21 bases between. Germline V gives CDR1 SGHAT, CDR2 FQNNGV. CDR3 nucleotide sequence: TGTGCCAGCCGAGACAGGGCAGGGGGGTGGAATGAGCAGTTCTTC. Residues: CASRDRAGGWNEQFF.

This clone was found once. The CDR3 here is CASSLETGKAYEQYF. The CDR3 DNA follows: TGTGCCAGCAGCTTGGAGACAGGGAAGGCCTACGAGCAGTACTTC. This chain joins TRBV5-6 and TRBJ2-7; the match to TRBD1 covers 7 bases. Germline trimming cut 0 bases from V and 2 bases from J; bases unmatched to any gene: 5. This CDR3 spans 15 amino acids. Germline CDR1 SGHDT, CDR2 YYEEEE.

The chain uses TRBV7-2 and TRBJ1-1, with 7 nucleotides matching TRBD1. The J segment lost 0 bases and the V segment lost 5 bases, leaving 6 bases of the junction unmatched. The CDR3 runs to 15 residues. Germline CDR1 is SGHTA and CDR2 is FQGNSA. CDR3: CASSPRQGMNTEAFF. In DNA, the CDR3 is TGTGCCAGCAGCCCTCGACAGGGTATGAACACTGAAGCTTTCTTT.

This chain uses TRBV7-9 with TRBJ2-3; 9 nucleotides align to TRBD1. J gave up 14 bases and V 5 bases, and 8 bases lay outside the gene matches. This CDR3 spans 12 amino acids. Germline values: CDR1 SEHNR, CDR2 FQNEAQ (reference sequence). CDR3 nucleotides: TGTGCCAGCAGCCTCGGACAGGGGTCGTCGTATTTT. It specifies CASSLGQGSSYF.

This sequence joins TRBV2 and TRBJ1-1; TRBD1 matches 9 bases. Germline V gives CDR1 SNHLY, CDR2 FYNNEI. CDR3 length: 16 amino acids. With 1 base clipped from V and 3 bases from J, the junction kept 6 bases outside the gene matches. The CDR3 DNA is TGTGCCAGCAGTGAAGTGGGACAGGGAATAGACACTGAAGCTTTCTTT. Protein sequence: CASSEVGQGIDTEAFF.

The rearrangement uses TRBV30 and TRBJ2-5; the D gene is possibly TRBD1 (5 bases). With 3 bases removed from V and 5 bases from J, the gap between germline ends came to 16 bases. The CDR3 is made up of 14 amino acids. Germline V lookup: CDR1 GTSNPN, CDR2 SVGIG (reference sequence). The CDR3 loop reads CAWRGKGVVETQYF. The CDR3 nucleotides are TGTGCCTGGAGGGGGAAAGGGGTGGTGGAGACCCAGTACTTC.

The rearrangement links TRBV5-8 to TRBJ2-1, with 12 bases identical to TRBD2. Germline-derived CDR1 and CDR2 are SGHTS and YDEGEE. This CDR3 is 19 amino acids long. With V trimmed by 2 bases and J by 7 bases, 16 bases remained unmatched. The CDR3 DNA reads TGTGCCAGCAGCTTCAGGCGAGGACTAGCGGGGATCTCTAAAAATGAGCAGTTCTTC. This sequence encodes CASSFRRGLAGISKNEQFF. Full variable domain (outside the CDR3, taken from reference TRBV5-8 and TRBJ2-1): EAGVTQSPTHLIKTRGQQATLRCSPISGHTSVYWYQQALGLGLQFLLWYDEGEERNRGNFPPRFSGRQFPNYSSELNVNALELEDSALYLCASSFRRGLAGISKNEQFFGPGTRLTVL.

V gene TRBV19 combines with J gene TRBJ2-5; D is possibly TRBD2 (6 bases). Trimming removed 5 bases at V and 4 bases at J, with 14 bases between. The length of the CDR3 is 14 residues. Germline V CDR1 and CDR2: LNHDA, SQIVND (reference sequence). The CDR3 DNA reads TGTGCCAGTAGTCATCGATCGGGGGTAGAGACCCAGTACTTC. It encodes CASSHRSGVETQYF.

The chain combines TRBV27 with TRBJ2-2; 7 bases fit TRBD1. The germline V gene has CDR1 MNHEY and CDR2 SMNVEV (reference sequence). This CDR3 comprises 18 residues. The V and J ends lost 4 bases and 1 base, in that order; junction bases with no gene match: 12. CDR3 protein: CASSSPVLGTENTGELFF. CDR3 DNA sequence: TGTGCCAGCAGTTCCCCAGTTTTGGGGACAGAGAACACCGGGGAGCTGTTTTTT.

CDR3 region: CASSMGHSGGNTIYF. The CDR3 region has the DNA TGTGCCAGCAGTATGGGCCATTCGGGTGGAAACACCATATATTTT. The chain couples TRBV27 to TRBJ1-3; no reliable D call. The CDR3 runs 15 residues. Germline V gives CDR1 MNHEY, CDR2 SMNVEV (reference sequence). V was cut by 5 bases and J by 3 bases, with 14 bases left in between.

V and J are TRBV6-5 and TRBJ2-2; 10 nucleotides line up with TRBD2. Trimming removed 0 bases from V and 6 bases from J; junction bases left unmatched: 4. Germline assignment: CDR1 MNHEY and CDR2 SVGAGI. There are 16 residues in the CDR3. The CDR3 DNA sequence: TGTGCCAGCAGTTACTCCGCTAGCGGGAGCGCCGGGGAGCTGTTTTTT. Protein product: CASSYSASGSAGELFF.

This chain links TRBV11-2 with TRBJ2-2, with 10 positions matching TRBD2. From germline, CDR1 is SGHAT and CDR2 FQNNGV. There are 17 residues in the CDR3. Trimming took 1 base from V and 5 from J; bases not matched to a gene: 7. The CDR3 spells CASSLVPAGGPTGELFF. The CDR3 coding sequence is TGTGCCAGCAGCTTAGTGCCAGCGGGGGGGCCGACCGGGGAGCTGTTTTTT.

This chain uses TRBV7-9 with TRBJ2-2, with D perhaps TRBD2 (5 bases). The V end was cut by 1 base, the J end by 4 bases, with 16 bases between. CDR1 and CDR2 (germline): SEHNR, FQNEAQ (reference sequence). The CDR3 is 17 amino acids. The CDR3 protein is CASSLGWSGSGTGELFF. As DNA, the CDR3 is TGTGCCAGCAGCTTAGGCTGGAGCGGTTCAGGCACCGGGGAGCTGTTTTTT.

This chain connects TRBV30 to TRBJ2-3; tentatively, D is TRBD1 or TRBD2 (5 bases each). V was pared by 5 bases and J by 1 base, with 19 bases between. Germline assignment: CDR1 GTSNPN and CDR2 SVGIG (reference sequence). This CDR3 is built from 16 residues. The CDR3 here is CAWWEPGRLGTDTQYF. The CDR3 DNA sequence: TGTGCCTGGTGGGAGCCGGGACGCCTCGGCACAGATACGCAGTATTTT.

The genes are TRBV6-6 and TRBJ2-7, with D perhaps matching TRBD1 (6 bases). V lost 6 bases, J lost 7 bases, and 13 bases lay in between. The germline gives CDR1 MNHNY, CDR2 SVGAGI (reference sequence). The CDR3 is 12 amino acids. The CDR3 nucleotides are TGTGCCAGCAGCATGACAGGATGGGAGCAGTACTTC. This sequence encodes CASSMTGWEQYF.